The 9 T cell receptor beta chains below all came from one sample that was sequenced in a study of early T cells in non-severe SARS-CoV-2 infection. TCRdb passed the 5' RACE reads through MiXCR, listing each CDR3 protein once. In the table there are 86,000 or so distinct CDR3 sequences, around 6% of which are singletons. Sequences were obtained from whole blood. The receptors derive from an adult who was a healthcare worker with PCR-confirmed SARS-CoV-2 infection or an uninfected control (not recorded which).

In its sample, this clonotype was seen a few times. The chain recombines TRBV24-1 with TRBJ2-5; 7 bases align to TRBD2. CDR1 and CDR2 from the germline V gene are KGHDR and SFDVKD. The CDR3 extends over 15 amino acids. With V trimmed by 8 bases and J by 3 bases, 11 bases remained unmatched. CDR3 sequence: CATKNGAGEEETQYF. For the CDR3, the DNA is TGTGCCACCAAGAATGGTGCGGGAGAGGAAGAGACCCAGTACTTC.

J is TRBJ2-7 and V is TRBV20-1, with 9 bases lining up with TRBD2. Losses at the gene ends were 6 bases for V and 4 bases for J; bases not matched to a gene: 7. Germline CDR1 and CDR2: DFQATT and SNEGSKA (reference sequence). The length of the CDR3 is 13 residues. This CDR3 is CSAPLAGRYEQYF. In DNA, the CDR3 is TGCAGTGCCCCCCTAGCGGGACGGTACGAGCAGTACTTC.

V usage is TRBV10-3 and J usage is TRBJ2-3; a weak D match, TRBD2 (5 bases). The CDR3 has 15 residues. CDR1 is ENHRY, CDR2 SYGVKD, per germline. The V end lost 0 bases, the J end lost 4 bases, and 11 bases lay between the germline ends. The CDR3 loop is CAISESTRGPDTQYF. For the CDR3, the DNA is TGTGCCATCAGTGAGTCTACTAGAGGGCCAGATACGCAGTATTTT.

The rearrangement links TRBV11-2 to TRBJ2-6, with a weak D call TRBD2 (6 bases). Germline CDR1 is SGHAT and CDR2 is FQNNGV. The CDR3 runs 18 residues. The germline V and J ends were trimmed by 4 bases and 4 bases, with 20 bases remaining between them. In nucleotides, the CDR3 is TGTGCCAGCAGCTCCCCGGCCGGGGGAACGGGAGGGGCCAACGTCCTGACTTTC. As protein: CASSSPAGGTGGANVLTF.

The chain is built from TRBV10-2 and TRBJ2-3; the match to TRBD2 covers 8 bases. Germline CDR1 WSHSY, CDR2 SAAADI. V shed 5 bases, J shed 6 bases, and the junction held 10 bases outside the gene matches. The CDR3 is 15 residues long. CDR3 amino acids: CASSSAIGRGDTQYF. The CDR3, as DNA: TGCGCCAGCAGTTCGGCCATCGGGAGGGGGGATACGCAGTATTTT.

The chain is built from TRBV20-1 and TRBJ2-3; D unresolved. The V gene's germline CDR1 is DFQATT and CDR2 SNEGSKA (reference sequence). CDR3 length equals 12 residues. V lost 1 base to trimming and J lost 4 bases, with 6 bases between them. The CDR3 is CSARGSADTQYF. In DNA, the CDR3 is TGCAGTGCTAGAGGTTCCGCAGATACGCAGTATTTT.

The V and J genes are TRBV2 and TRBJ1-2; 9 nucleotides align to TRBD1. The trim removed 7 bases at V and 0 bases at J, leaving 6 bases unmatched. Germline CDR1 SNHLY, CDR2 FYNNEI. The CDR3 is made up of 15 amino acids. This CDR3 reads CASNLQGAANYGYTF. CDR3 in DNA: TGTGCCAGCAACTTACAGGGGGCGGCTAACTATGGCTACACCTTC.

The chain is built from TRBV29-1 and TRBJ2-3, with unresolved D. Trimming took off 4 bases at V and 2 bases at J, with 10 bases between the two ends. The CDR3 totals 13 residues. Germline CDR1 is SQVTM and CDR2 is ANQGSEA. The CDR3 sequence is CSVVRDATDTQYF. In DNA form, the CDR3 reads TGCAGCGTTGTCCGAGATGCCACAGATACGCAGTATTTT.

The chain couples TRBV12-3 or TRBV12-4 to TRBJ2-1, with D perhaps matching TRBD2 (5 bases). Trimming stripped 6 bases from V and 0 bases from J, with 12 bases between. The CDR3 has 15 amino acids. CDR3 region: CASRFMGSSYNEQFF. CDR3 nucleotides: TGTGCCAGCAGGTTTATGGGGAGCTCCTACAATGAGCAGTTCTTC.